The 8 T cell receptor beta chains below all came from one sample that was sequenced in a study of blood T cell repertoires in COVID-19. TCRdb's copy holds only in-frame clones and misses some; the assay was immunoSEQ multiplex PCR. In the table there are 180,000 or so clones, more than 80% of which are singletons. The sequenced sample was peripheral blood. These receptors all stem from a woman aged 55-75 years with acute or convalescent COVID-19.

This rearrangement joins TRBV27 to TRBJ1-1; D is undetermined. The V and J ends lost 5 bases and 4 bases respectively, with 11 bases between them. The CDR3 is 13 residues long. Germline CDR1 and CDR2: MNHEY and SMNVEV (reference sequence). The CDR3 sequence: CASSPWTGTEAFF. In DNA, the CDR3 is TGTGCCAGCAGTCCGTGGACTGGCACTGAAGCTTTCTTT.

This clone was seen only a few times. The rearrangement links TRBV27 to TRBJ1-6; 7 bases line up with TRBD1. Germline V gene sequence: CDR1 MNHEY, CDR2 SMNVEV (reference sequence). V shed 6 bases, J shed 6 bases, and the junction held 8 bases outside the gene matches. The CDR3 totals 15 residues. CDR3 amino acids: CASRGSGQPNSPLHF. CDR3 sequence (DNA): TGTGCCAGCAGGGGCTCGGGACAGCCTAATTCACCCCTCCACTTT.

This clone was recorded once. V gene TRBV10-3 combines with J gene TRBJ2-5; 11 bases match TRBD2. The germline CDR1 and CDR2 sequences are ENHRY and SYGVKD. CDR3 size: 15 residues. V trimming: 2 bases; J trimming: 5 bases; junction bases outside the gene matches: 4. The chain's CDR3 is CAISERTSGRETQYF. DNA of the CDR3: TGTGCCATCAGTGAGAGGACTAGCGGGCGTGAGACCCAGTACTTC.

The CDR3 bases are TGTGCCAGCAGTTCTGCGGGACAGGCGAGCTCCTACGAGCAGTACTTC. This codes for CASSSAGQASSYEQYF. J is TRBJ2-7 and V is TRBV6-5; 8 bases line up with TRBD1. The germline V gene has CDR1 MNHEY and CDR2 SVGAGI. Losses at the gene ends were 4 bases for V and 0 bases for J; bases not matched to a gene: 8. The CDR3 extends over 16 amino acids.

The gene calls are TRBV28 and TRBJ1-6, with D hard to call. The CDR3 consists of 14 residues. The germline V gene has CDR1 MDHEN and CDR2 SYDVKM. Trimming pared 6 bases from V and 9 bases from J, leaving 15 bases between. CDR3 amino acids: CASSESQEGSPLHF. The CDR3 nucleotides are TGTGCCAGCAGCGAGAGCCAGGAAGGTTCACCCCTCCACTTT.

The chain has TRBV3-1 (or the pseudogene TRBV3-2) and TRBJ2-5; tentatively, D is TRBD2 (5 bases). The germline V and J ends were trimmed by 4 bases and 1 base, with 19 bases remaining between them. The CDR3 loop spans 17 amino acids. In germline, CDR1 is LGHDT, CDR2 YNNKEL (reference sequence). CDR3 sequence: CASSRSLRVRVQETQYF. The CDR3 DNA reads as TGTGCCAGCAGCCGTTCCCTTAGGGTGAGGGTCCAAGAGACCCAGTACTTC.

CDR3 residues: CASSLMGQAGQPQHF. The CDR3, as DNA: TGTGCCAGCAGTTTAATGGGACAGGCGGGTCAGCCCCAGCATTTT. This chain links TRBV6-2 or TRBV6-3 with TRBJ1-5; 8 bases agree with TRBD1. CDR3 size: 15 residues. CDR1 and CDR2 (germline): MNHEY, SVGEGT. J gave up 6 bases and V 4 bases, and 8 bases lay outside the gene matches.

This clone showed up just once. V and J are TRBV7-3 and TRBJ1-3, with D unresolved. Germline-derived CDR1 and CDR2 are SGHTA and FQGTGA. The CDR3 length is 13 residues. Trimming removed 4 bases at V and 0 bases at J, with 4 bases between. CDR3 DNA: TGTGCCAGCAGCTCCTCCTCTGGAAACACCATATATTTT. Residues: CASSSSSGNTIYF.